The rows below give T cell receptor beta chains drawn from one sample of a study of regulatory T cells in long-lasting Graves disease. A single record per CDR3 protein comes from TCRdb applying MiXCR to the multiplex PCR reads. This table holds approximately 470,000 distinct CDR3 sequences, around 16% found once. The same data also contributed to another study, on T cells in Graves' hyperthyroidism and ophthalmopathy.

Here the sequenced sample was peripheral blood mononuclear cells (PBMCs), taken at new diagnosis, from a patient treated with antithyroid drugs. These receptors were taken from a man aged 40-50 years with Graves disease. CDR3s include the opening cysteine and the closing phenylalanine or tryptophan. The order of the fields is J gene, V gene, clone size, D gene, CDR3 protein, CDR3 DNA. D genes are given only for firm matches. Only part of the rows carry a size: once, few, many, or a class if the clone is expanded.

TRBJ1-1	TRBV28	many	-	CASSLTRTEAFF	TGTGCCAGCAGTTTAACCAGGACTGAAGCTTTCTTT
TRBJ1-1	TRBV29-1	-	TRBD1	CSVDTRGTGLSEAFF	TGCAGCGTTGATACCCGGGGGACAGGGTTATCTGAAGCTTTCTTT
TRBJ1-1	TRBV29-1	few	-	CSVDARQYPFF	TGCAGCGTTGACGCACGACAATACCCTTTCTTT
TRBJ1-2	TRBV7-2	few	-	CASSLASLGGYTF	TGTGCCAGCAGCTTAGCTTCCCTCGGTGGCTACACCTTC
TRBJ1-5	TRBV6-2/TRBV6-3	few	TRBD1	CASRDRDNRNQPQHF	TGTGCCAGCAGGGACAGGGATAATCGCAATCAGCCCCAGCATTTT
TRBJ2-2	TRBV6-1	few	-	CASTVIRTLPNTGELFF	TGTGCCAGCACCGTAATCAGGACGTTACCGAACACCGGGGAGCTGTTTTTT
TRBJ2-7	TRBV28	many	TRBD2	CASSWEGGDEQYF	TGTGCCAGCAGTTGGGAGGGAGGGGACGAGCAGTACTTC
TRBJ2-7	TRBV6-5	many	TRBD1	CASSYPGQVNLYEQYF	TGTGCCAGCAGTTACCCCGGACAGGTTAACCTCTACGAGCAGTACTTC
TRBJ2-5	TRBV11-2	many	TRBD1	CASSSDRGPREGTQYF	TGTGCCAGCAGCAGCGACAGGGGGCCAAGGGAAGGGACCCAGTACTTC
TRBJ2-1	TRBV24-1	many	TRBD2	CATSDSRTSDYNEQFF	TGTGCCACCAGTGATTCCAGGACTAGCGACTACAATGAGCAGTTCTTC
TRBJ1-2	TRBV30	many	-	CAWIQGSYGYTF	TGTGCCTGGATACAGGGCAGCTATGGCTACACCTTC
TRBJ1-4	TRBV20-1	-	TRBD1	CSARDRGSNEKLFF	TGCAGTGCTAGAGACAGGGGGTCTAATGAAAAACTGTTTTTT
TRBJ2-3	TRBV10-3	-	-	CAISEGGSSTDTQYF	TGTGCCATCAGTGAGGGGGGATCTAGCACAGATACGCAGTATTTT
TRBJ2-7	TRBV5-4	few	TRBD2	CASSWGTSGSYEQYF	TGTGCCAGCAGCTGGGGGACTAGCGGCTCCTACGAGCAGTACTTC
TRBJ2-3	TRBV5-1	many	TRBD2	CASSLVGTSGTDTQYF	TGCGCCAGCAGCTTGGTTGGGACTAGCGGCACAGATACGCAGTATTTT
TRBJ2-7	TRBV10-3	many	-	CAISEGRDNDEQYF	TGTGCCATCAGTGAGGGACGGGATAACGACGAGCAGTACTTC
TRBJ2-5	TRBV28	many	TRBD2	CASTPGTSVQETQYF	TGTGCCAGCACTCCCGGGACTAGCGTCCAAGAGACCCAGTACTTC
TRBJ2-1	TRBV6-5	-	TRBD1	CASSYGQGAGYNEQFF	TGTGCCAGCAGTTACGGTCAGGGGGCTGGTTACAATGAGCAGTTCTTC
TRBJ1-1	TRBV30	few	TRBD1	CAWRRDRSEAFF	TGTGCCTGGAGACGGGACAGGAGCGAAGCTTTCTTT
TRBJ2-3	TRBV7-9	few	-	CASSFKSVWGDTQYF	TGTGCCAGCAGCTTCAAAAGCGTCTGGGGGGATACGCAGTATTTT
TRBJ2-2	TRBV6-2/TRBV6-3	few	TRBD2	CASSYSGAGVGTGELFF	TGTGCCAGCAGTTACTCCGGGGCGGGAGTAGGAACCGGGGAGCTGTTTTTT
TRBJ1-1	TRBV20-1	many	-	CSAREAWKGVNTEAFF	TGCAGTGCTAGAGAGGCTTGGAAGGGAGTGAACACTGAAGCTTTCTTT